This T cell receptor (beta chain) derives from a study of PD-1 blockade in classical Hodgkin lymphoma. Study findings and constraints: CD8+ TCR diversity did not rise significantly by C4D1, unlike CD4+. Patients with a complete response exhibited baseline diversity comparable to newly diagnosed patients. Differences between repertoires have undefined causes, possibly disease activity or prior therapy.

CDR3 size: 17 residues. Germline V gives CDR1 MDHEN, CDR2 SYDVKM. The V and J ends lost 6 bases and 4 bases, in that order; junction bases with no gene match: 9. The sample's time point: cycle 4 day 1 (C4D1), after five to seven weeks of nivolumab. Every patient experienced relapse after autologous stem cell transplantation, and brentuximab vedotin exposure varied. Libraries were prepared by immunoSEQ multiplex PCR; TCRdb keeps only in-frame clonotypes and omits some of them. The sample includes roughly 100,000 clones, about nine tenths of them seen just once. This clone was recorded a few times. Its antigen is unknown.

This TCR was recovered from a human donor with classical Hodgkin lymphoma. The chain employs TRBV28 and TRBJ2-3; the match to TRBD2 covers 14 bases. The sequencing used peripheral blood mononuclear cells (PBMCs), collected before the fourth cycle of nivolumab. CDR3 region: CASRPGTSGREADTQYF. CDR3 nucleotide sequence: TGTGCCAGCAGACCCGGGACTAGCGGGAGAGAAGCAGATACGCAGTATTTT.